The 28 T cell receptor beta chains given below trace back to one sample, sequenced in a study of blood T cell repertoires in COVID-19. Sequencing used immunoSEQ multiplex PCR; TCRdb keeps in-frame clones, though not all of them. The sample has about 480,000 clones; 80% to 90% are singletons. Sequenced input: peripheral blood. These receptors all stem from a young man with COVID-19, enrolled during active disease.

This clone was observed a single time. The V gene is TRBV5-6, the J gene TRBJ2-5, with D tentatively TRBD2 (5 bases). Per germline, CDR1 SGHDT and CDR2 YYEEEE. The CDR3 length is 14 residues. V was trimmed by 2 bases and J by 5 bases, leaving 13 bases between them. In DNA, the CDR3 is TGTGCCAGCAGCTTCTATTCCGGGGTGGAGACCCAGTACTTC. As protein: CASSFYSGVETQYF.

The chain combines TRBV6-5 with TRBJ1-6, with D perhaps TRBD1 (6 bases). The CDR3 runs to 16 residues. Trimming cost V 1 base and J 2 bases, with 9 bases left between them. CDR1 and CDR2 (germline): MNHEY, SVGAGI. The CDR3 sequence: CASSYYRVPYNSPLHF. As DNA, the CDR3 is TGTGCCAGCAGTTACTACAGGGTTCCCTATAATTCACCCCTCCACTTT.

V gene TRBV19 combines with J gene TRBJ2-1, with D unresolved. CDR3 length equals 12 residues. Germline CDR1 LNHDA, CDR2 SQIVND (reference sequence). Trimming took off 1 base at V and 6 bases at J, with 4 bases between the two ends. The DNA for the CDR3 is TGTGCCAGTAGTATAGCAGGCAATGAGCAGTTCTTC. Amino acids: CASSIAGNEQFF.

This chain joins TRBV7-2 and TRBJ1-3; D might be TRBD1 (6 bases). Germline values: CDR1 SGHTA, CDR2 FQGNSA. The CDR3 has 15 amino acids. Trimming took off 1 base at V and 0 bases at J, with 7 bases between the two ends. CDR3 region: CASSLGQASGNTIYF. The CDR3 DNA reads as TGTGCCAGCAGCTTAGGACAGGCCTCTGGAAACACCATATATTTT.

J is TRBJ2-5 and V is TRBV5-4; TRBD2 agrees at 8 bases. The CDR3 is 17 amino acids. From germline, CDR1 is SGHNT and CDR2 YYREEE (reference sequence). V was clipped by 5 bases and J by 0 bases; unmatched bases: 12. The CDR3 nucleotides read TGTGCCAGCAGGCCCGGGAGGGTAGCGCTTCACCAAGAGACCCAGTACTTC. This sequence encodes CASRPGRVALHQETQYF.

The chain uses TRBV29-1 and TRBJ2-7, with 13 bases lining up with TRBD2. V shed 0 bases, J shed 3 bases, and the junction held 2 bases outside the gene matches. CDR1 and CDR2 from the germline V gene are SQVTM and ANQGSEA. This CDR3 has 15 residues. The CDR3 sequence is CSVEDGLAGVYEQYF. The CDR3 DNA sequence: TGCAGCGTTGAAGATGGACTAGCGGGGGTCTACGAGCAGTACTTC.

This chain connects TRBV6-5 to TRBJ1-6; 9 bases agree with TRBD1. CDR1 and CDR2 (germline): MNHEY, SVGAGI. This CDR3 has 15 residues. Trimming removed 8 bases from V and 10 bases from J; junction bases left unmatched: 12. The CDR3, as DNA: TGTGCCAGCCAGAATATGGGACAGGGAGGGTCACCCCTCCACTTT. Translating it yields CASQNMGQGGSPLHF.

V and J are TRBV3-1 (or the pseudogene TRBV3-2) and TRBJ2-1, with D uncertain. CDR3 length equals 12 residues. Trimming shortened V by 5 bases and J by 1 base, and 3 bases separated the two germline ends. CDR1 and CDR2 (germline): LGHDT, YNNKEL (reference sequence). CDR3 protein: CASSYSYNEQFF. The CDR3 nucleotides are TGTGCCAGCAGCTATTCCTACAATGAGCAGTTCTTC.

This sequence joins TRBV20-1 and TRBJ2-3; D ambiguous. Germline loops: CDR1 DFQATT, CDR2 SNEGSKA (reference sequence). V lost 4 bases to trimming and J lost 3 bases, with 11 bases between them. This CDR3 has 13 amino acids. The CDR3 loop is CSANELPTDTQYF. The DNA for the CDR3 is TGCAGTGCTAATGAACTGCCTACAGATACGCAGTATTTT.

The gene calls are TRBV30 and TRBJ2-2; 11 positions match TRBD2. In germline, CDR1 is GTSNPN, CDR2 SVGIG (reference sequence). With V trimmed by 2 bases and J by 1 base, 3 bases remained unmatched. There are 16 residues in the CDR3. As DNA, the CDR3 is TGTGCCTGGAGTAAGGGGACTAGCGGGAACACCGGGGAGCTGTTTTTT. Protein: CAWSKGTSGNTGELFF.

The chain carries TRBV12-3 or TRBV12-4 and TRBJ1-2; D is uncertain. Deletions cut 6 bases from V and 5 bases from J, with 13 bases between. The CDR3 runs to 13 residues. The CDR3 DNA follows: TGTGCCAGCAGCCGCCCTACCCCTTATGGCTACACCTTC. Translated: CASSRPTPYGYTF.

The chain uses TRBV5-1 and TRBJ2-7, with D perhaps TRBD2 (5 bases). Germline V gene lookup returns CDR1 SGHRS and CDR2 YFSETQ. The CDR3 spans 13 residues. V was pared by 1 base and J by 4 bases, with 9 bases between. CDR3 DNA: TGCGCCAGCAGCTTGCGATCGGGGTACGAGCAGTACTTC. Translating gives CASSLRSGYEQYF.

This clone was seen ten or more times. V gene TRBV19 combines with J gene TRBJ2-7, with TRBD1 matching 7 bases. CDR1 LNHDA and CDR2 SQIVND come from the germline V gene (reference sequence). The trim removed 6 bases at V and 4 bases at J, leaving 3 bases unmatched. This CDR3 comprises 12 residues. The CDR3: CASRGTAYEQYF. Here the CDR3 DNA reads TGTGCCAGTAGGGGGACAGCGTACGAGCAGTACTTC.

This clone was counted a single time. In DNA, the CDR3 is TGCGCCAGCAGCCTCGGGACTAGCGGGATTAGCTCCTACAATGAGCAGTTCTTC. It encodes CASSLGTSGISSYNEQFF. The chain carries TRBV5-1 and TRBJ2-1; 13 bases map to TRBD2. There are 18 residues in the CDR3. The germline V gene encodes CDR1 SGHRS and CDR2 YFSETQ. The junction had 7 bases not matched to a gene; V was cut back by 4 bases and J by 0 bases.

Here the CDR3 DNA reads TGTGCCAGTAGTGTGACAGAAAATTCACCCCTCCACTTT. It codes for CASSVTENSPLHF. The rearrangement joins TRBV19 to TRBJ1-6, with D tentatively TRBD1 (5 bases). The V and J ends lost 5 bases and 7 bases respectively, with 9 bases between them. CDR1 LNHDA and CDR2 SQIVND come from the germline V gene (reference sequence). The CDR3 contains 13 residues.

The rearrangement uses TRBV7-3 and TRBJ2-3; 16 bases are shared with TRBD2. The CDR3 is made up of 17 amino acids. Losses at the gene ends were 4 bases for V and 4 bases for J; bases not matched to a gene: 5. In germline, CDR1 is SGHTA, CDR2 FQGTGA. The DNA for the CDR3 is TGTGCCAGCAGCTCCCTGGGACTAGCGGGAGGGCCAGATACGCAGTATTTT. Translated: CASSSLGLAGGPDTQYF.

The V and J genes are TRBV13 and TRBJ2-2, with 8 bases lining up with TRBD1. The germline gives CDR1 PRHDT, CDR2 FYEKMQ (reference sequence). The V segment lost 5 bases and the J segment 1 base; nucleotides outside the gene matches: 12. CDR3 length equals 18 residues. The CDR3 DNA follows: TGTGCCAGCAGCCTATCTCCCTGGACAGGGATGAACACCGGGGAGCTGTTTTTT. Its protein product is CASSLSPWTGMNTGELFF. The complete variable domain, with remaining parts taken from reference TRBV13 and TRBJ2-2, reads AAGVIQSPRHLIKEKRETATLKCYPIPRHDTVYWYQQGPGQDPQFLISFYEKMQSDKGSIPDRFSAQQFSDYHSELNMSSLELGDSALYFCASSLSPWTGMNTGELFFGEGSRLTVL.

The V gene is TRBV24-1, the J gene TRBJ2-1; D unresolved. CDR3 length: 13 residues. Germline CDR1 KGHDR, CDR2 SFDVKD. V lost 4 bases and J lost 4, with 7 bases in between. The CDR3 reads CATSEQLYNEQFF. The DNA of the CDR3 is TGTGCCACCAGTGAGCAACTATACAATGAGCAGTTCTTC.

This chain connects TRBV28 to TRBJ1-4; TRBD1 matches at 7 bases. The CDR3 has 16 residues. The V gene end was trimmed by 9 bases and the J gene end by 8 bases; junction bases not matched to a gene: 18. Germline CDR1 MDHEN, CDR2 SYDVKM. CDR3 nucleotide sequence: TGTGCCAGTTCCGGCGCTTCGACAGGGCAAAGCGAAAAACTGTTTTTT. Protein product: CASSGASTGQSEKLFF.

The genes are TRBV11-1 and TRBJ1-3; D is uncertain. Per the germline V gene, CDR1 is SGHAT and CDR2 is FQDESV (reference sequence). This CDR3 is 14 amino acids long. V lost 4 bases, J lost 4 bases, and 11 bases lay in between. CDR3 sequence: CASSSRTGGNTIYF. CDR3 sequence (DNA): TGTGCCAGCAGCTCACGGACGGGAGGAAACACCATATATTTT.

As to this clone: The CDR3 carries no conserved terminal phenylalanine or tryptophan, so it likely arises from a read error. No DNA is shown, since the ends of the CDR3 on it are uncertain; the CDR3 is the one TCRdb lists. The V gene is TRBV3-1 (or the pseudogene TRBV3-2), the J gene TRBJ2-7; TRBD2 reflects the table's D call only, with no check against the DNA. Per the germline V gene, CDR1 is LGHDT and CDR2 is YNNKEL (reference sequence). With termini counted, the CDR3 has 11 amino acids. CDR3 region: CASSTTRVMHL.

This chain uses TRBV3-1 (or the pseudogene TRBV3-2) with TRBJ2-3; TRBD1 matches at 8 bases. V was pared by 9 bases and J by 4 bases, with 9 bases of the junction left unmatched. This CDR3 has 14 residues. Germline CDR1 reads LGHDT; CDR2 reads YNNKEL (reference sequence). As DNA, the CDR3 is TGTGCCAGTGGGCAACAGGGGGTCCCAGATACGCAGTATTTT. Its protein is CASGQQGVPDTQYF.

The CDR3 loop reads CASSSPRGGQETQYF. For the CDR3, the DNA is TGTGCCAGCAGTTCCCCTCGGGGAGGGCAAGAGACCCAGTACTTC. J is TRBJ2-5 and V is TRBV6-5, with 7 bases identical to TRBD2. Per germline, CDR1 MNHEY and CDR2 SVGAGI. V dropped 4 bases and J dropped 2; count of bases not matched to a gene: 7. The CDR3 has 15 amino acids.

The V gene is TRBV19, the J gene TRBJ1-6; 9 bases are shared with TRBD1. With V trimmed by 4 bases and J by 6 bases, 4 bases remained unmatched. Germline V gene data show CDR1 as LNHDA and CDR2 as SQIVND (reference sequence). The CDR3 loop spans 15 amino acids. The CDR3 DNA reads TGTGCCAGTAGTACAATGACAGGGGGTAATTCACCCCTCCACTTT. Residues: CASSTMTGGNSPLHF.

The gene calls are TRBV19 and TRBJ1-1, with 7 positions matching TRBD1. Germline V gene lookup returns CDR1 LNHDA and CDR2 SQIVND (reference sequence). V shed 5 bases and J 3 bases; nucleotides not matched to a gene: 3. This CDR3 spans 13 amino acids. The CDR3 region is CASSAQGDTEAFF. The CDR3 DNA reads TGTGCCAGTAGTGCCCAGGGGGACACTGAAGCTTTCTTT.

The chain employs TRBV29-1 and TRBJ2-5; D gene uncertain. V was cut by 5 bases and J by 2 bases, with 9 bases left in between. This CDR3 is built from 12 residues. Germline loops: CDR1 SQVTM, CDR2 ANQGSEA. CDR3 residues: CSVLPRQETQYF. The CDR3 DNA reads TGCAGCGTTTTACCCAGGCAAGAGACCCAGTACTTC.

The chain joins TRBV6-1 to TRBJ2-3; 10 bases fit TRBD2. V was pared by 1 base and J by 3 bases, with 1 base of the junction left unmatched. Germline values: CDR1 MNHNS, CDR2 SASEGT. This CDR3 comprises 15 residues. The CDR3 sequence is CASSEGAGGTDTQYF. CDR3 DNA: TGTGCCAGCAGTGAAGGAGCGGGAGGGACAGATACGCAGTATTTT.

This chain joins TRBV27 and TRBJ2-1; 8 bases fit TRBD2. CDR1 MNHEY and CDR2 SMNVEV come from the germline V gene (reference sequence). J lost 3 bases, V lost 10 bases, and 5 bases had no gene match. The CDR3 extends over 13 amino acids. The CDR3 region has the DNA TGTGCCACCGGGACTAGTCGCTACAATGAGCAGTTCTTC. It is translated as CATGTSRYNEQFF.